This TCR beta chain comes out of a study of blood T cell repertoires in COVID-19. Study-level background: T cells, B-cell-depleted T cells, or PBMCs supplied cDNA or gDNA.

Participant ages covered about 18 to 89 years across 20 to 25 US areas. Participant reports of clinical history set cohort assignment. Germline-derived CDR1 and CDR2 are LGHDT and YNNKEL (reference sequence). This CDR3 region has 15 residues. V shed 4 bases and J 3 bases; nucleotides not matched to a gene: 6. Original data processing: Amplification of reference gene primers provided the estimated nucleated cell counts. Profiled with immunoSEQ multiplex PCR; TCRdb holds only in-frame clones, not every one. For V, J and clone size, that table is used; D and trimming come from the DNA. This table has 350,000 to 500,000 clones, over 75% appearing once.

What was sequenced was PBMCs or T cells enriched from blood (not recorded which). The receptor was isolated from a woman between 18 and 29 years old who had been exposed to COVID-19. The chain carries TRBV3-1 (or the pseudogene TRBV3-2) and TRBJ1-5, with TRBD1 matching over 7 bases. In DNA, the CDR3 is TGTGCCAGCAGCCCCCGGGACAGTCCCAATCAGCCCCAGCATTTT. Its translation is CASSPRDSPNQPQHF.